The 11 T cell receptor beta chains below all came from one sample that was sequenced in a study of T-cell memory formation after mild COVID-19. TCRdb used MiXCR to reprocess the 5' RACE reads, holding one entry per CDR3 protein. There are about 290,000 distinct CDR3 sequences in the sample; roughly 15% occur only once, and 22% lies in the top ten. Material: PBMCs or a T cell subset sorted from them (not recorded which). The receptor set was obtained from a man aged 18 to 29 who had mild COVID-19 (a few samples of this study predate the infection). Cell type and time point are not known.

This clonotype was seen many times. The chain is built from TRBV12-3 or TRBV12-4 and TRBJ1-5; 7 bases are a match to TRBD1. The CDR3 consists of 14 residues. The trim removed 6 bases at V and 2 bases at J, leaving 4 bases unmatched. The CDR3: CASSTGEGNQPQHF. DNA for the CDR3: TGTGCCAGCAGCACAGGGGAGGGCAATCAGCCCCAGCATTTT.

As regards this clonotype: At one end the junction does not follow the germline gene, possibly because of a read error. The chain recombines TRBV20-1 with TRBJ1-5; the D is unclear. This CDR3 has 12 amino acids. From germline, CDR1 is DFQATT and CDR2 SNEGSKA (reference sequence). As DNA, the CDR3 is TGCAGTGCTAGATCCGAGGTTGCGGTCACTACATTT. Translating gives CSARSEVAVTTF.

This chain joins TRBV5-4 and TRBJ2-1; D is ambiguous. The CDR3 totals 14 residues. Trimming took 2 bases from V and 6 from J, leaving 12 bases between them. Germline CDR1 SGHNT, CDR2 YYREEE (reference sequence). CDR3 DNA sequence: TGTGCCAGCAGCTTCCCGGTCCGGGCCAATGAGCAGTTCTTC. It specifies CASSFPVRANEQFF.

The V and J genes are TRBV5-5 and TRBJ2-3; 7 nucleotides match TRBD1. CDR1 and CDR2 (germline): SGHKS, YYEKEE (reference sequence). This CDR3 comprises 16 residues. The trim removed 6 bases at V and 2 bases at J, leaving 12 bases unmatched. The CDR3 loop is CASTASTGDLTDTQYF. The CDR3 DNA is TGTGCCAGCACCGCGTCCACAGGGGACCTCACAGATACGCAGTATTTT.

This chain links TRBV7-2 with TRBJ1-2, with D unresolved. CDR3 size: 12 residues. Per the germline V gene, CDR1 is SGHTA and CDR2 is FQGNSA. V was clipped by 5 bases and J by 2 bases, with 6 bases between them. The CDR3 spells CASSHSNYGYTF. The DNA of the CDR3 is TGTGCCAGCAGCCATTCGAACTATGGCTACACCTTC.

This chain uses TRBV12-3 or TRBV12-4 with TRBJ1-1; the match to TRBD1 covers 10 bases. Trimming cost V 7 bases and J 6 bases; bases outside gene matches: 8. The CDR3 covers 14 residues. CDR3 protein: CASTVGQGSAEAFF. The CDR3, as DNA: TGTGCCAGCACCGTGGGACAGGGGAGCGCTGAAGCTTTCTTT.

The chain carries TRBV4-1 and TRBJ2-7; D is tentatively TRBD1 or TRBD2 (5 bases each). The V end was cut by 1 base, the J end by 0 bases, with 16 bases between. Germline V gene data show CDR1 as MGHRA and CDR2 as YSYEKL. CDR3 length: 17 amino acids. The CDR3 DNA is TGCGCCAGCAGCCAAGGATTTTTGGCAGGGAGCTCCTACGAGCAGTACTTC. Encoded protein: CASSQGFLAGSSYEQYF.

This clonotype turned up a few times. The chain couples TRBV20-1 to TRBJ2-7, with a weak D call TRBD2 (6 bases). CDR3 length: 13 amino acids. Germline loops: CDR1 DFQATT, CDR2 SNEGSKA (reference sequence). Between the trimmed V and J ends, which lost 6 bases and 1 base, there was a span of 13 bases. The CDR3 bases are TGCAGTGCCCGAGGGGCGGGGTCCTACGAGCAGTACGTC. Translating gives CSARGAGSYEQYV.

The V gene is TRBV5-1, the J gene TRBJ2-3, with a tentative D call TRBD2 (6 bases). This CDR3 region has 13 residues. Looked up from germline, CDR1 is SGHRS and CDR2 is YFSETQ. V dropped 0 bases and J dropped 8 bases, with 10 bases sitting between them. CDR3 bases: TGCGCCAGCAGCTTGGTTGCGGGGTCTACGCAGTATTTT. It yields the protein CASSLVAGSTQYF.

The chain carries TRBV5-5 and TRBJ1-2; TRBD1 might be the D (5 bases). Germline CDR1 reads SGHKS; CDR2 reads YYEKEE (reference sequence). The V end was cut by 3 bases, the J end by 7 bases, with 10 bases between. The CDR3 extends over 12 amino acids. The CDR3 DNA reads TGTGCCAGCAGCTCTGGGGGAGCTGGCTACACCTTC. Protein sequence: CASSSGGAGYTF.

The table lists this clonotype with a few counts. The chain links TRBV5-1 to TRBJ1-2; the D is unclear. Germline lookup yields CDR1 SGHRS and CDR2 YFSETQ. The CDR3 is 15 amino acids. The V gene lost 3 bases and the J gene lost 4 bases, with 16 bases spanning the gap. As DNA, the CDR3 is TGCGCCAGCAGCTCTGCCGCGGACGCCGTCTATGGCTACACCTTC. This translates into CASSSAADAVYGYTF.